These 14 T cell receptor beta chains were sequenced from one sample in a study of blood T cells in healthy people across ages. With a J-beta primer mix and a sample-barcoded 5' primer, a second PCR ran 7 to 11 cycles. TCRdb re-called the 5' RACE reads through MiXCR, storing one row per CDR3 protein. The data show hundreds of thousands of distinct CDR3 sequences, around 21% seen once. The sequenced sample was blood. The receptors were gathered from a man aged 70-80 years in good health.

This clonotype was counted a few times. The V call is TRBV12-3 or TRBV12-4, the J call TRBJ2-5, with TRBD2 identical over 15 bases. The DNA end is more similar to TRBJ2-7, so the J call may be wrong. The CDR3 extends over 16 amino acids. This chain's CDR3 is CASSSLGLAGGGEQYF. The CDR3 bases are TGTGCCAGCAGTTCCTTGGGACTAGCGGGAGGAGGCGAGCAGTACTTC.

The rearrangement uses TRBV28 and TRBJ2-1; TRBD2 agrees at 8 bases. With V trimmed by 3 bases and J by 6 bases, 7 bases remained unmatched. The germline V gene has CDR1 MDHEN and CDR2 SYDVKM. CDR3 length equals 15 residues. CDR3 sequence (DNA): TGTGCCAGCAGTTTTGCCAGCGGGAGTTTCAATGAGCAGTTCTTC. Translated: CASSFASGSFNEQFF.

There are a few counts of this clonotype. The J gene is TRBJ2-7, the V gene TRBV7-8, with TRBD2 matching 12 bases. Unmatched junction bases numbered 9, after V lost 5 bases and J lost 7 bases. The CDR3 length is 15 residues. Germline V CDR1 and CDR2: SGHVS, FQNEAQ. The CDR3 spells CASSRRLAGVEEQYF. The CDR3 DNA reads TGTGCCAGCAGCCGCAGACTAGCGGGAGTGGAAGAGCAGTACTTC.

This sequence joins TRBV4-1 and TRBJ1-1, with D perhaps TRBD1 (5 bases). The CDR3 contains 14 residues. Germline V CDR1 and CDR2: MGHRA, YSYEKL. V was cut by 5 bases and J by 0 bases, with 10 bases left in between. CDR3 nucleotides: TGCGCCAGCAGCTTGGGACCGTTGAACACTGAAGCTTTCTTT. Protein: CASSLGPLNTEAFF.

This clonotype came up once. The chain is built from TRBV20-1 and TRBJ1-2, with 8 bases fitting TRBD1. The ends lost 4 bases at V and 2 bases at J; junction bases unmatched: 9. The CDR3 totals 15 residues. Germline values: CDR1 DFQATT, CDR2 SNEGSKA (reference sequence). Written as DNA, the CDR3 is TGCAGTGCTAAACCAGGGGGCAGCATAAACTATGGCTACACCTTC. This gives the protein CSAKPGGSINYGYTF.

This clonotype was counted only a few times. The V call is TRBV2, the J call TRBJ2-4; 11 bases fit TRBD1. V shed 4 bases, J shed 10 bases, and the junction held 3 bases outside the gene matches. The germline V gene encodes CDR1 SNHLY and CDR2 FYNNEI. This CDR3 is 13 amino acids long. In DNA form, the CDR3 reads TGTGCCAGCAGTGGTCGGGACAGGGGGATTCAGTACTTC. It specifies CASSGRDRGIQYF.

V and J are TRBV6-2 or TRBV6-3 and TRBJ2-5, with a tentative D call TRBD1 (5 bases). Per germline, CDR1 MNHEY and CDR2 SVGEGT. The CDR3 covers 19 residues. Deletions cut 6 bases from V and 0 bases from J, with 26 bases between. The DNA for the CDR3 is TGTGCCAGCAGCCTCTTCCAGGGTATCACCACCCCGTACCAAGAGACCCAGTACTTC. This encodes CASSLFQGITTPYQETQYF.

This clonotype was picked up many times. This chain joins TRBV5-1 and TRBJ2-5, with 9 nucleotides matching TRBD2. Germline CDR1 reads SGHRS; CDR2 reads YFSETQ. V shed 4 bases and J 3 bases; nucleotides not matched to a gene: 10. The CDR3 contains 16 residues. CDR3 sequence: CASSTSSGKGEETQYF. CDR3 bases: TGCGCCAGCAGCACCTCTAGCGGGAAAGGGGAAGAGACCCAGTACTTC.

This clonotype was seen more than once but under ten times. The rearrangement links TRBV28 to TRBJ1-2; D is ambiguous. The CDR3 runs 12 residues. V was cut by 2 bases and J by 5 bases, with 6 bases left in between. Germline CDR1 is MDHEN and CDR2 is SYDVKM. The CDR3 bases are TGTGCCAGCAGTTTAGGACGGTATGGCTACACCTTC. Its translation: CASSLGRYGYTF.

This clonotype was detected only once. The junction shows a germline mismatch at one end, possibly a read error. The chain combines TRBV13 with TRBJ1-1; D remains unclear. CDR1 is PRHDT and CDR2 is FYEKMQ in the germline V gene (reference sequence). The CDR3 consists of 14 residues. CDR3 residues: CASNKGRMNPEAFF. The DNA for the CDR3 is TGTGCCAGTAATAAAGGGAGGATGAACCCTGAAGCTTTCTTT. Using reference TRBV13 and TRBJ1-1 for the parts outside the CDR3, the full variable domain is AAGVIQSPRHLIKEKRETATLKCYPIPRHDTVYWYQQGPGQDPQFLISFYEKMQSDKGSIPDRFSAQQFSDYHSELNMSSLELGDSALYFCASNKGRMNPEAFFGQGTRLTVV.

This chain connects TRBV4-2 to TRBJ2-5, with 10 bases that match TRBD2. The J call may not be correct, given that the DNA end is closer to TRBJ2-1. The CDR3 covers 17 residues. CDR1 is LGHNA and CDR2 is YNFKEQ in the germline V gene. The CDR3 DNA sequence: TGTGCCAGCAGCCAAGGTAGTGGAGCGGGAGGGTACAATGAGCAGTTCTTC. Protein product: CASSQGSGAGGYNEQFF.

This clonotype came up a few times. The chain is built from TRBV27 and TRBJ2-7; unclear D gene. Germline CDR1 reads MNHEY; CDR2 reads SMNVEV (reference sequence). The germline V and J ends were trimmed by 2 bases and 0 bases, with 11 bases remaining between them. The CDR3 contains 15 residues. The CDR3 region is CASSLTYRSSYEQYF. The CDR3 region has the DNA TGTGCCAGCAGTTTAACGTACCGTAGCTCCTACGAGCAGTACTTC.

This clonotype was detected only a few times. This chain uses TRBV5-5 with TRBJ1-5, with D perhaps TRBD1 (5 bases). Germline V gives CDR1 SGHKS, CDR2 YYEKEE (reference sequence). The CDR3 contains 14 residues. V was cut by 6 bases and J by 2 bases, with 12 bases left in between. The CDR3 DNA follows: TGTGCCAGCACCCTCAGAGGGGGCAATCAGCCCCAGCATTTT. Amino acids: CASTLRGGNQPQHF.

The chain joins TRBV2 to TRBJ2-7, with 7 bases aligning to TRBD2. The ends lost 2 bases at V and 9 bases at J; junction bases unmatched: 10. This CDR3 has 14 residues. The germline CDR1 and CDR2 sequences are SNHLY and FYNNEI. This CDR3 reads CASSESAAGLGQYF. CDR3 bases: TGTGCCAGCAGTGAATCGGCAGCGGGGCTGGGGCAGTACTTC.